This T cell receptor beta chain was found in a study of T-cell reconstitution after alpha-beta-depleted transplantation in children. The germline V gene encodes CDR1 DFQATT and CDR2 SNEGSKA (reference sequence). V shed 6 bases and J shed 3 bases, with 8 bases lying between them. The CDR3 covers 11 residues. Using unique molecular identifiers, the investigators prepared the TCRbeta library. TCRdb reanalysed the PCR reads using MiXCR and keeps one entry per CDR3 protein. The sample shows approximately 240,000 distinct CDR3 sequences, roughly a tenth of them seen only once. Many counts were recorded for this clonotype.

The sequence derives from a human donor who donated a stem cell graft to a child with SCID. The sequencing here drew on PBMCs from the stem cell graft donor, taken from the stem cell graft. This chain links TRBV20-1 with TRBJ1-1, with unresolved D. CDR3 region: CSAVRDTEAFF. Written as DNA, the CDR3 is TGCAGTGCCGTCCGGGACACTGAAGCTTTCTTT.